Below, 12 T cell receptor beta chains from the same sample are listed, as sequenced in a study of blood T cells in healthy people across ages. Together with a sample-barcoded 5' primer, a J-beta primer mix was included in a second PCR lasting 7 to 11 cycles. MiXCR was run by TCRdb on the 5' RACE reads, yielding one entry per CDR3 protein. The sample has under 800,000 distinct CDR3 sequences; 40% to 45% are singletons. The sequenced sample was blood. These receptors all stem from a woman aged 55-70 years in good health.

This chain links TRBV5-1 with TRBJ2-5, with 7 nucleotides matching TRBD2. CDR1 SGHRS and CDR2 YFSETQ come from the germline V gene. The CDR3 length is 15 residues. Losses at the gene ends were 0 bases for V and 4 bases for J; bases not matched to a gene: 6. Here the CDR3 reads CASSLALASGETQYF. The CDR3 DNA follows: TGCGCCAGCAGCTTGGCCTTAGCTAGCGGAGAGACCCAGTACTTC. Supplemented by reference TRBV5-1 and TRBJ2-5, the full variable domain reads KAGVTQTPRYLIKTRGQQVTLSCSPISGHRSVSWYQQTPGQGLQFLFEYFSETQRNKGNFPGRFSGRQFSNSRSEMNVSTLELGDSALYLCASSLALASGETQYFGPGTRLLVL.

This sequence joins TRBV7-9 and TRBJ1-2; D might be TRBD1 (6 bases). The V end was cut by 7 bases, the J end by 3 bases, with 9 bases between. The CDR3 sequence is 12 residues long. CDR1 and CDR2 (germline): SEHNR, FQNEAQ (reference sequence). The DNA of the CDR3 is TGTGCCAGCAACGGACAGTACTATGGCTACACCTTC. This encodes CASNGQYYGYTF.

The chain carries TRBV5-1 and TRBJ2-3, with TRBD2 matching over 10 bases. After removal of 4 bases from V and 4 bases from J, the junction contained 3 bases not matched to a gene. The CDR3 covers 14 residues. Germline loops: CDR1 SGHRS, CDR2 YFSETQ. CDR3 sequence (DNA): TGCGCCAGCAGCATCGGGACTAGCGCAGATACGCAGTATTTT. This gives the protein CASSIGTSADTQYF.

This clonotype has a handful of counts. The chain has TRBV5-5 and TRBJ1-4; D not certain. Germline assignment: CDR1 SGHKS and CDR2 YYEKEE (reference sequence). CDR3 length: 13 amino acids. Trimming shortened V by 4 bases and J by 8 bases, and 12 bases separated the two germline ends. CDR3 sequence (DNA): TGTGCCAGCAGCGTCTCGCGAAGGGAAAAACTGTTTTTT. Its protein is CASSVSRREKLFF.

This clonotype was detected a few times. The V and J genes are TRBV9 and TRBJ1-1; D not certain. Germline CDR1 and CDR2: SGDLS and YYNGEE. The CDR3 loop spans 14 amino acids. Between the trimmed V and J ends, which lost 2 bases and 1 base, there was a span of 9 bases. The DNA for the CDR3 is TGTGCCAGCAGCGTTGGGTCTACGAACACTGAAGCTTTCTTT. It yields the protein CASSVGSTNTEAFF.

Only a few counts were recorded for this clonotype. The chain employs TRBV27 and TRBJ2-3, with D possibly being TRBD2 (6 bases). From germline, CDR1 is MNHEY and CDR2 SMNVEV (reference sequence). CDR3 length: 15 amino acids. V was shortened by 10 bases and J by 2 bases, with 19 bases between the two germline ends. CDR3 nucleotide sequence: TGTGCCACCAGGAGCGGGTTACCTTTCACAGATACGCAGTATTTT. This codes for CATRSGLPFTDTQYF.

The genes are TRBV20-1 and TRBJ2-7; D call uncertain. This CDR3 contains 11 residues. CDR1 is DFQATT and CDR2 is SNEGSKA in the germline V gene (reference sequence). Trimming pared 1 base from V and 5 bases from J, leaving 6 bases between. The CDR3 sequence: CSARVGHEQYF. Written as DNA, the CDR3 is TGCAGTGCTAGAGTAGGCCACGAGCAGTACTTC.

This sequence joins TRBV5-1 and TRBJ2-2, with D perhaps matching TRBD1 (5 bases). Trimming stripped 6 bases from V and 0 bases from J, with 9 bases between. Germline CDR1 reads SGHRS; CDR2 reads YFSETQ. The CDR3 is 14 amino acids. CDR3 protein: CASKGRANTGELFF. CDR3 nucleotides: TGCGCCAGCAAGGGGCGAGCGAACACCGGGGAGCTGTTTTTT.

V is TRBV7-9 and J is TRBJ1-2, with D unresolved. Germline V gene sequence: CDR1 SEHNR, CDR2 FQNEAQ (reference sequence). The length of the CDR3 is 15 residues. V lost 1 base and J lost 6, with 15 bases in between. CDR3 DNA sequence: TGTGCCAGCAGCTTAGTATTGAGAGGGTACGATGGCTACACCTTC. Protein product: CASSLVLRGYDGYTF.

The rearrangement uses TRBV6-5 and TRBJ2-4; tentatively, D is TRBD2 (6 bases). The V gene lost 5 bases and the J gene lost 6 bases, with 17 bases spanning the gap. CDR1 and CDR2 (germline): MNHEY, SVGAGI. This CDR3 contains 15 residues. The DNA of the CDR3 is TGTGCCAGCAGTAACCTCATTGGCGGGGCAAACATTCAGTACTTC. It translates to CASSNLIGGANIQYF.

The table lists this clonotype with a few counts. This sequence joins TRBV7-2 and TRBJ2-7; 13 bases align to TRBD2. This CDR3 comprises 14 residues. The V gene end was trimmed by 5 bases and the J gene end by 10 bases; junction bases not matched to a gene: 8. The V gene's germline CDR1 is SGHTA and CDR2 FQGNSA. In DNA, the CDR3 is TGTGCCAGCAGCCCAAATACTAGCGGGGGGGACCAGTACTTC. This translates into CASSPNTSGGDQYF.

The CDR3 spells CASSPSEVTNQPQHF. The CDR3 DNA follows: TGCGCCAGCAGCCCATCGGAGGTGACTAATCAGCCCCAGCATTTT. The chain links TRBV4-1 to TRBJ1-5; no reliable D call. Germline V gene lookup returns CDR1 MGHRA and CDR2 YSYEKL. V was pared by 4 bases and J by 4 bases, with 14 bases between. The CDR3 consists of 15 residues.